Following are 19 T cell receptor beta chains from one sample sequenced in a study of T cell repertoires in cytomegalovirus infection. These receptors' antigens are unknown. TCRdb redid the calling of the reads with MiXCR, one entry per CDR3 protein. Of about 700,000 distinct CDR3 sequences listed, around a third are singletons. The sequences come from cultured PBMCs, collected from culture after CMV antigen stimulation. The receptors derive from a human donor in good health (CMV status not recorded). Some clones in this sample may be carry-over from other donors' samples.

This clonotype was counted a few times. The rearrangement joins TRBV2 to TRBJ2-1; D not certain. V was cut by 6 bases and J by 8 bases, with 11 bases left in between. Germline CDR1 is SNHLY and CDR2 is FYNNEI. The CDR3 length is 12 residues. DNA of the CDR3: TGTGCCAGCAGAGGATGGGTAGATGAGCAGTTCTTC. It yields the protein CASRGWVDEQFF.

This clonotype was observed a handful of times. The V call is TRBV2, the J call TRBJ2-1; a possible D gene is TRBD1 (6 bases). The CDR3 has 13 amino acids. Germline CDR1 SNHLY, CDR2 FYNNEI. V was trimmed by 7 bases and J by 5 bases, leaving 12 bases between them. Here the CDR3 reads CASNDRKNNEQFF. Written as DNA, the CDR3 is TGTGCCAGCAATGACAGGAAAAACAATGAGCAGTTCTTC.

V usage is TRBV5-6 and J usage is TRBJ2-1; perhaps TRBD2 as D (6 bases). The CDR3 sequence is 14 residues long. Trimming stripped 2 bases from V and 8 bases from J, with 14 bases between. Germline V gene sequence: CDR1 SGHDT, CDR2 YYEEEE. This CDR3 reads CASSLGGVGHEQFF. The DNA of the CDR3 is TGTGCCAGCAGCTTAGGAGGGGTTGGACATGAGCAGTTCTTC.

This chain connects TRBV12-3 or TRBV12-4 to TRBJ2-2, with D perhaps TRBD1 or TRBD2 (6 bases each). The CDR3 consists of 14 residues. V was shortened by 7 bases and J by 7 bases, with 16 bases between the two germline ends. The CDR3: CASNPQGGNGELFF. Here the CDR3 DNA reads TGTGCCAGCAATCCACAGGGAGGTAACGGGGAGCTGTTTTTT.

The gene calls are TRBV7-9 and TRBJ2-3; 7 positions match TRBD2. In germline, CDR1 is SEHNR, CDR2 FQNEAQ (reference sequence). J gave up 9 bases and V 7 bases, and 4 bases lay outside the gene matches. This CDR3 spans 11 amino acids. The CDR3 protein is CASTEAGTQYF. The CDR3 DNA reads TGTGCCAGCACCGAAGCGGGAACGCAGTATTTT.

This clonotype occurred a few times. J is TRBJ2-3 and V is TRBV7-9; 8 bases are shared with TRBD1. V lost 5 bases and J lost 0; bases outside the gene matches: 4. The CDR3 loop spans 15 amino acids. Germline CDR1 SEHNR, CDR2 FQNEAQ (reference sequence). The CDR3 sequence: CASSHWDRSTDTQYF. Written as DNA, the CDR3 is TGTGCCAGCAGCCACTGGGACAGGAGCACAGATACGCAGTATTTT.

With respect to this clonotype: A read error may account for a junction end that differs from germline. This chain joins TRBV7-2 and TRBJ1-6; D is ambiguous. The CDR3 consists of 13 residues. Germline V CDR1 and CDR2: SGHTA, FQGNSA. The CDR3 reads CATSLRTLSPLHF. CDR3 in DNA: TGTGCCACCAGCCTCCGGACTCTTTCACCCCTCCACTTT.

The chain employs TRBV6-4 and TRBJ2-1; TRBD2 aligns across 8 bases. The CDR3 spans 15 residues. The V segment lost 3 bases and the J segment 1 base; nucleotides outside the gene matches: 2. Per germline, CDR1 MRHNA and CDR2 SNTAGT. The CDR3 loop is CASSEASGSYNEQFF. DNA of the CDR3: TGTGCCAGCAGTGAGGCTAGCGGGTCCTACAATGAGCAGTTCTTC.

The chain combines TRBV19 with TRBJ2-7; 9 bases match TRBD2. CDR1 and CDR2 (germline): LNHDA, SQIVND (reference sequence). This CDR3 has 15 residues. J was trimmed by 6 bases and V by 1 base; bases with no gene match: 7. The CDR3 spells CASSIGGSGRPEQYF. The CDR3 DNA reads TGTGCCAGTAGTATAGGTGGTAGCGGGAGACCCGAGCAGTACTTC.

This clonotype has only a few counts. The chain links TRBV5-4 to TRBJ2-5; D is ambiguous. CDR1 is SGHNT and CDR2 is YYREEE in the germline V gene (reference sequence). There are 12 residues in the CDR3. The germline V and J ends were trimmed by 2 bases and 6 bases, with 8 bases remaining between them. DNA of the CDR3: TGTGCCAGCAGCTTTATAACGAAGACCCAGTACTTC. This codes for CASSFITKTQYF.

The CDR3: CASSYRLRDEQYF. CDR3 DNA sequence: TGTGCCAGCAGTTACCGCCTTAGGGACGAGCAGTACTTC. V and J are TRBV2 and TRBJ2-7; D not resolved. Germline values: CDR1 SNHLY, CDR2 FYNNEI. The CDR3 totals 13 residues. V was clipped by 5 bases and J by 5 bases, with 13 bases between them.

This clonotype was seen at least ten times. The chain joins TRBV6-1 to TRBJ2-3; the match to TRBD2 covers 11 bases. Looked up from germline, CDR1 is MNHNS and CDR2 is SASEGT. The CDR3 spans 15 residues. The J segment lost 2 bases and the V segment lost 6 bases, leaving 4 bases of the junction unmatched. Here the CDR3 reads CASRLLAGVTDTQYF. In DNA form, the CDR3 reads TGTGCCAGCAGATTACTAGCGGGGGTCACAGATACGCAGTATTTT.

About this clonotype itself: The missing conserved phenylalanine or tryptophan at the end of this CDR3 makes a read error likely. The chain uses TRBV7-2 and TRBJ1-1, with D unclear. V was cut by 5 bases and J by 6 bases, with 19 bases left in between. CDR3 length: 15 amino acids. Germline-derived CDR1 and CDR2 are SGHTA and FQGNSA. CDR3 residues: CASSPAPGRLPEAFL. The CDR3 DNA follows: TGTGCCAGCAGCCCAGCCCCAGGTAGGCTGCCTGAAGCTTTCTTG.

The chain employs TRBV2 and TRBJ2-7; D is tentatively TRBD1 or TRBD2 (5 bases each). The CDR3 consists of 13 residues. V was pared by 6 bases and J by 4 bases, with 13 bases between. Germline-derived CDR1 and CDR2 are SNHLY and FYNNEI. The CDR3 loop reads CASRSFREYEQYF. For the CDR3, the DNA is TGTGCCAGCAGATCGTTCAGGGAGTACGAGCAGTACTTC.

V gene TRBV7-6 combines with J gene TRBJ2-2; 12 bases fit TRBD2. Germline values: CDR1 SGHVS, CDR2 FNYEAQ. The CDR3 is 16 residues long. The V and J ends lost 6 bases and 5 bases, in that order; junction bases with no gene match: 7. The CDR3 coding sequence is TGTGCCAGCAGTCTTATCGGACTAGCGGGAACCGGGGAGCTGTTTTTT. Translated, it gives CASSLIGLAGTGELFF. Drawing the rest from reference TRBV7-6 and TRBJ2-2, the complete variable domain is GAGVSQSPRYKVTKRGQDVALRCDPISGHVSLYWYRQALGQGPEFLTYFNYEAQQDKSGLPNDRFSAERPEGSISTLTIQRTEQRDSAMYRCASSLIGLAGTGELFFGEGSRLTVL.

This clonotype appeared a single time. This chain links TRBV2 with TRBJ1-1; no firm D call. Germline CDR1 reads SNHLY; CDR2 reads FYNNEI. The CDR3 runs to 13 residues. V was cut by 7 bases and J by 3 bases, with 12 bases left in between. The chain's CDR3 is CASNEEVDTEAFF. CDR3 bases: TGTGCCAGCAATGAGGAAGTGGACACTGAAGCTTTCTTT.

The genes are TRBV25-1 and TRBJ2-7; perhaps TRBD2 as D (6 bases). The V end lost 3 bases, the J end lost 2 bases, and 11 bases lay between the germline ends. The CDR3 covers 14 residues. Per germline, CDR1 MGHDK and CDR2 SYGVNS. CDR3 DNA: TGTGCCAGCAGTGATAGCGGTAGTCCCTACGAGCAGTACTTC. It translates to CASSDSGSPYEQYF.

The CDR3 loop reads CASTLRGGETQYF. The CDR3 bases are TGTGCCAGCACTTTGAGGGGCGGAGAGACCCAGTACTTC. The chain links TRBV12-3 or TRBV12-4 to TRBJ2-5, with D perhaps being TRBD1 or TRBD2 (5 bases each). The V end lost 7 bases, the J end lost 4 bases, and 13 bases lay between the germline ends. The CDR3 has 13 amino acids.

The chain has TRBV19 and TRBJ1-3, with D maybe TRBD1 (5 bases). Germline-derived CDR1 and CDR2 are LNHDA and SQIVND (reference sequence). Trimming took off 6 bases at V and 0 bases at J, with 15 bases between the two ends. The CDR3 totals 16 residues. DNA for the CDR3: TGTGCCAGTAGGGAGGTTCCCCAGGGCTCTGGAAACACCATATATTTT. Protein sequence: CASREVPQGSGNTIYF.